The 24 T cell receptor beta chains below come from one sample, sequenced in a study of blood T cells in healthy people across ages. A second about 6 to 11 cycle PCR used barcoded and J-beta primers. TCRdb fed the 5' RACE reads into MiXCR, producing one record per CDR3 protein. Of about 780,000 distinct CDR3 sequences listed, less than 80% are singletons. The sequencing input was blood. The receptors come from a man aged 25-40 years in good health.

This clonotype was observed a few times. The J gene is TRBJ2-3, the V gene TRBV12-3 or TRBV12-4; a possible D gene is TRBD2 (6 bases). V was shortened by 8 bases and J by 2 bases, with 14 bases between the two germline ends. This CDR3 is 14 amino acids long. CDR3 residues: CASRRAGNTDTQYF. CDR3 nucleotide sequence: TGTGCCAGCCGTAGGGCGGGGAACACAGATACGCAGTATTTT.

The CDR3 spells CASGVTMNTEAFF. In DNA form, the CDR3 reads TGCGCCAGCGGTGTCACCATGAACACTGAAGCTTTCTTT. The J gene is TRBJ1-1, the V gene TRBV4-3; the D is unclear. Germline V gene lookup returns CDR1 LGHNA and CDR2 YSLEER. Trimming shortened V by 8 bases and J by 0 bases, and 10 bases separated the two germline ends. This CDR3 has 13 residues.

The CDR3 region is CASSLDRGNFYEQYF. Written as DNA, the CDR3 is TGTGCCAGCAGCTTAGACAGGGGGAACTTCTACGAGCAGTACTTC. The chain has TRBV7-9 and TRBJ2-7, with 8 bases that match TRBD1. Germline CDR1 reads SEHNR; CDR2 reads FQNEAQ (reference sequence). The CDR3 has 15 amino acids. Trimming at V came to 1 base and at J to 3 bases, leaving 5 bases not matched to a gene.

The chain's CDR3 is CASSSNRGEGRNSYNEQFF. In nucleotides, the CDR3 is TGCGCCAGCAGCTCAAACCGCGGTGAGGGGCGGAATTCCTACAATGAGCAGTTCTTC. The rearrangement uses TRBV5-1 and TRBJ2-1; D is perhaps TRBD1 or TRBD2 (5 bases each). Germline V lookup: CDR1 SGHRS, CDR2 YFSETQ. The CDR3 sequence is 19 residues long. V was cut by 3 bases and J by 1 base, with 23 bases left in between. Variable domain in full (rest from reference TRBV5-1 and TRBJ2-1): KAGVTQTPRYLIKTRGQQVTLSCSPISGHRSVSWYQQTPGQGLQFLFEYFSETQRNKGNFPGRFSGRQFSNSRSEMNVSTLELGDSALYLCASSSNRGEGRNSYNEQFFGPGTRLTVL.

The CDR3 region is CATSEPDRYQETQYF. DNA for the CDR3: TGTGCCACCAGTGAACCCGACAGGTACCAAGAGACCCAGTACTTC. The gene calls are TRBV24-1 and TRBJ2-5, with D possibly being TRBD1 (6 bases). Trimming removed 4 bases at V and 0 bases at J, with 11 bases between. This CDR3 has 15 residues. CDR1 and CDR2 from the germline V gene are KGHDR and SFDVKD.

V is TRBV11-2 and J is TRBJ2-1, with TRBD2 matching 8 bases. Germline V gene sequence: CDR1 SGHAT, CDR2 FQNNGV. V lost 4 bases and J lost 9; bases outside the gene matches: 8. The CDR3 runs to 14 residues. In DNA, the CDR3 is TGTGCCAGCAGCTCCCGGGGGGGTTCCGGTGAGCAGTTCTTC. As protein: CASSSRGGSGEQFF.

This clonotype was detected a few times. The chain recombines TRBV7-2 with TRBJ2-4; 9 bases agree with TRBD1. Judging by the DNA end, TRBJ2-7 fits better; the J call may be wrong. The CDR3 extends over 14 amino acids. Germline loops: CDR1 SGHTA, CDR2 FQGNSA. The DNA for the CDR3 is TGTGCCAGCAGCGAAGGACAGGGGACCTACGAGCAGTACTTC. It specifies CASSEGQGTYEQYF.

This chain links TRBV20-1 with TRBJ2-1, with D hard to call. Deletions cut 5 bases from V and 10 bases from J, with 9 bases between. The CDR3 loop spans 10 amino acids. Per germline, CDR1 DFQATT and CDR2 SNEGSKA (reference sequence). The CDR3 reads CSAENREQFF. CDR3 coding DNA: TGCAGTGCTGAAAATAGAGAGCAGTTCTTC.

This chain uses TRBV28 with TRBJ1-2, with D unresolved. Trimming pared 3 bases from V and 4 bases from J, leaving 9 bases between. CDR3 length: 13 residues. Looked up from germline, CDR1 is MDHEN and CDR2 is SYDVKM. The CDR3 is CASSFERIYGYTF. In nucleotides, the CDR3 is TGTGCCAGCAGTTTTGAGAGGATCTATGGCTACACCTTC.

This clonotype was observed at least ten times. The V gene is TRBV3-1, the J gene TRBJ1-4; D remains unclear. V was clipped by 1 base and J by 0 bases, with 6 bases between them. This CDR3 has 15 residues. The V gene's germline CDR1 is LGHDT and CDR2 YNNKEL (reference sequence). CDR3 loop: CASSQGLSTNEKLFF. In DNA form, the CDR3 reads TGTGCCAGCAGCCAAGGTCTTTCAACTAATGAAAAACTGTTTTTT.

This clonotype was seen more than once but under ten times. The chain has TRBV5-1 and TRBJ2-3, with D possibly TRBD2 on 6 matching bases. The ends were cut back, 7 bases at V and 5 bases at J, with 20 bases in the middle. Germline V CDR1 and CDR2: SGHRS, YFSETQ. This CDR3 region has 15 residues. The CDR3 is CASAGGTARGDTQYF. The CDR3, as DNA: TGCGCCAGCGCCGGAGGGACCGCTCGTGGAGATACGCAGTATTTT.

This clonotype was recorded once. The rearrangement joins TRBV29-1 to TRBJ2-5, with a tentative D call TRBD2 (7 bases). Trimming stripped 5 bases from V and 2 bases from J, with 18 bases between. The CDR3 covers 15 residues. Germline V CDR1 and CDR2: SQVTM, ANQGSEA. The CDR3 region is CSVWTRGGLQETQYF. Here the CDR3 DNA reads TGCAGCGTTTGGACTAGAGGGGGTCTACAAGAGACCCAGTACTTC.

The chain joins TRBV29-1 to TRBJ2-1, with 13 bases lining up with TRBD2. The CDR3 runs 13 residues. The germline V gene has CDR1 SQVTM and CDR2 ANQGSEA. With 7 bases clipped from V and 7 bases from J, the junction kept 4 bases outside the gene matches. CDR3 DNA: TGCAGCGGGGAGGGACTAGCGGGGAATGAGCAGTTCTTC. Protein sequence: CSGEGLAGNEQFF.

This clonotype turned up a few times. The genes are TRBV10-3 and TRBJ2-5, with 7 bases fitting TRBD2. V gave up 6 bases and J gave up 5 bases; unmatched junction bases: 6. In germline, CDR1 is ENHRY, CDR2 SYGVKD. CDR3 length equals 13 residues. Written as DNA, the CDR3 is TGTGCCATCAGGAGAAGGGAGGGGGAGACCCAGTACTTC. As protein: CAIRRREGETQYF.

For this clonotype: At one of its ends the junction is not consistent with the germline gene, which may arise from a read error. The V and J genes are TRBV7-3 and TRBJ2-1, with 10 bases lining up with TRBD1. The germline V gene encodes CDR1 SGHTA and CDR2 FQGTGA. This CDR3 contains 18 residues. CDR3 DNA: TGTGCCAGCAGCGTCAACCAACTAGACAGGGGGCTGTACAAGGAGCAGTTCTTC. Its translation: CASSVNQLDRGLYKEQFF. Variable domain in full (rest from reference TRBV7-3 and TRBJ2-1): GAGVSQTPSNKVTEKGKYVELRCDPISGHTALYWYRQSLGQGPEFLIYFQGTGAADDSGLPNDRFFAVRPEGSVSTLKIQRTERGDSAVYLCASSVNQLDRGLYKEQFFGPGTRLTVL.

This sequence joins TRBV4-1 and TRBJ2-3; 7 nucleotides align to TRBD1. The CDR3 spans 17 residues. CDR1 is MGHRA and CDR2 is YSYEKL in the germline V gene. The junction had 8 bases not matched to a gene; V was cut back by 0 bases and J by 2 bases. The CDR3 protein is CASSQEVMGQSTDTQYF. In DNA, the CDR3 is TGCGCCAGCAGCCAAGAAGTTATGGGACAGTCCACAGATACGCAGTATTTT.

The V and J genes are TRBV6-5 and TRBJ2-1; D might be TRBD2 (5 bases). The CDR3 length is 14 residues. V was cut by 2 bases and J by 11 bases, with 16 bases left in between. CDR1 is MNHEY, CDR2 SVGAGI, per germline. The CDR3 reads CASSYTPTMRQQFF. In DNA, the CDR3 is TGTGCCAGCAGTTACACGCCGACTATGCGGCAGCAGTTCTTC.

The chain carries TRBV29-1 and TRBJ1-5; 12 bases line up with TRBD1. CDR1 and CDR2 from the germline V gene are SQVTM and ANQGSEA. Trimming removed 4 bases from V and 13 bases from J; junction bases left unmatched: 11. The CDR3 covers 14 residues. DNA for the CDR3: TGCAGCGTTGCAGGGACAGGGGGCTCCGTTGGTCAGCATTTT. It encodes CSVAGTGGSVGQHF. The whole variable domain, remainder taken from reference TRBV29-1 and TRBJ1-5, is SAVISQKPSRDICQRGTSLTIQCQVDSQVTMMFWYRQQPGQSLTLIATANQGSEATYESGFVIDKFPISRPNLTFSTLTVSNMSPEDSSIYLCSVAGTGGSVGQHFGDGTRLSIL.

In its sample, this clonotype was seen many times. This chain uses TRBV2 with TRBJ1-4, with no clear D. The V end was cut by 6 bases, the J end by 5 bases, with 13 bases between. This CDR3 has 14 residues. In germline, CDR1 is SNHLY, CDR2 FYNNEI. The CDR3 is CASRPGSTNEKLFF. CDR3 bases: TGTGCCAGCAGGCCGGGAAGTACAAATGAAAAACTGTTTTTT.

CDR3 nucleotides: TGTGCCAGCAGTTACGGGCAGAAGTCCTACAATGAGCAGTTCTTC. This translates into CASSYGQKSYNEQFF. The chain recombines TRBV6-6 with TRBJ2-1; D is unclear. Germline-derived CDR1 and CDR2 are MNHNY and SVGAGI (reference sequence). The CDR3 consists of 15 residues. With 2 bases removed from V and 1 base from J, the gap between germline ends came to 9 bases.

A few counts support this clonotype. The V gene is TRBV28, the J gene TRBJ2-5, with D possibly matching TRBD2 (5 bases). Germline values: CDR1 MDHEN, CDR2 SYDVKM. Trimming took off 6 bases at V and 0 bases at J, with 17 bases between the two ends. The CDR3 length is 16 residues. CDR3: CASRPFITGNQETQYF. The CDR3 DNA is TGTGCCAGCAGACCCTTTATAACGGGGAACCAAGAGACCCAGTACTTC.

The genes are TRBV20-1 and TRBJ2-2; 8 bases line up with TRBD2. The CDR3 spans 15 residues. Germline V gene sequence: CDR1 DFQATT, CDR2 SNEGSKA (reference sequence). J gave up 6 bases and V 1 base, and 7 bases lay outside the gene matches. The CDR3 nucleotides are TGCAGTGCTAGAGGTAGCGGGGCCGTGGCCGGGGAGCTGTTTTTT. Its translation is CSARGSGAVAGELFF.

The chain combines TRBV12-3 or TRBV12-4 with TRBJ2-1, with 7 bases identical to TRBD2. This CDR3 has 16 amino acids. Losses at the gene ends were 3 bases for V and 7 bases for J; bases not matched to a gene: 12. The CDR3 DNA follows: TGTGCCAGCAGTTTTAGGCTCGGGGGAGGGAGTAATGAGCAGTTCTTC. It is translated as CASSFRLGGGSNEQFF.

This chain joins TRBV11-2 and TRBJ2-5; 7 positions match TRBD1. V trimming: 5 bases; J trimming: 5 bases; junction bases outside the gene matches: 14. Germline CDR1 reads SGHAT; CDR2 reads FQNNGV. The CDR3 is made up of 16 amino acids. The CDR3 here is CASSASETGPLETQYF. In DNA, the CDR3 is TGTGCCAGCAGCGCATCCGAGACAGGGCCCCTGGAGACCCAGTACTTC.